The clone carrying this T cell receptor (beta chain) was detected only a few times. What it binds is unknown. This specimen comes from a study of early T cells in non-severe SARS-CoV-2 infection. General study points: Private and CD4 specificities were missed by VDJdb matching, skewed to anti-spike CD8.

The CDR3 sequence is 17 residues long. The germline gives CDR1 SGHVS, CDR2 FQNEAQ. Between the trimmed V and J ends, which lost 4 bases and 0 bases, there was a span of 13 bases. Individual cDNA molecules carried attached unique molecular identifiers. TCRdb re-derived calls from the 5' RACE reads in MiXCR, one entry per CDR3 protein. The sample gives more than 80,000 distinct CDR3 sequences, approximately 17% of which show up once; roughly 1.3% is in the top ten. Sequencing was carried out using whole blood. The clonotype comes from an adult who was a healthcare worker with PCR-confirmed SARS-CoV-2 infection or an uninfected control (not recorded which). The chain recombines TRBV7-8 with TRBJ1-6; D is unresolved. CDR3 region: CASSSTLLSSYNSPLHF. CDR3 in DNA: TGTGCCAGCAGCTCGACACTCCTGAGCTCCTATAATTCACCCCTCCACTTT.